A selection of T cell receptor beta chains follows, all from one sample in a study of blood T cells in healthy people across ages. MiXCR, applied by TCRdb to the 5' RACE reads, yields one record per CDR3 protein. The sample contains some 1 million distinct CDR3 sequences, over 35% of which appear only once. The sequencing input was blood. The source is a woman aged 55 to 70 in good health. The CDR3 runs from the conserved cysteine through the conserved F or W. The order of the fields is V gene, D gene, clone size, J gene, CDR3 length, CDR3 protein, CDR3 DNA. The D gene is left open where the match is weak. Where a row states a size, it is once, few, many or the class of an expanded clone; other rows omit it.

v_gene: TRBV5-8; d_gene: NA; abundance: NA; j_gene: TRBJ2-4; len: 16; CDR3aa: CASSVNQGWAKNIQYF; CDR3nt: TGTGCCAGCAGCGTGAACCAGGGGTGGGCCAAAAACATTCAGTACTTC
v_gene: TRBV9; d_gene: TRBD2; abundance: NA; j_gene: TRBJ2-5; len: 18; CDR3aa: CASSVADSAGVVINEQYF; CDR3nt: TGTGCCAGCAGCGTAGCAGACTCGGCGGGAGTTGTCATTAATGAGCAGTACTTC
v_gene: TRBV20-1; d_gene: NA; abundance: few; j_gene: TRBJ1-4; len: 15; CDR3aa: CSARPTWGDGEKLFF; CDR3nt: TGCAGTGCTAGGCCAACCTGGGGGGACGGCGAAAAACTGTTTTTT
v_gene: TRBV29-1; d_gene: TRBD2; abundance: many; j_gene: TRBJ2-5; len: 12; CDR3aa: CSVPSGQETQYF; CDR3nt: TGCAGCGTTCCTAGCGGCCAAGAGACCCAGTACTTC
v_gene: TRBV27; d_gene: NA; abundance: NA; j_gene: TRBJ1-1; len: 14; CDR3aa: CASSLVPEGTEAFF; CDR3nt: TGTGCCAGCAGTTTAGTGCCGGAGGGCACTGAAGCTTTCTTT
v_gene: TRBV28; d_gene: NA; abundance: NA; j_gene: TRBJ1-4; len: 17; CDR3aa: CASSPPTGTLRDEKLFF; CDR3nt: TGTGCCAGCAGCCCCCCTACCGGGACCCTCAGGGATGAAAAACTGTTTTTT
v_gene: TRBV5-6; d_gene: TRBD2; abundance: NA; j_gene: TRBJ2-5; len: 14; CDR3aa: CASSLGTSSETQYF; CDR3nt: TGTGCCAGCAGCTTGGGGACTAGCTCAGAGACCCAGTACTTC
v_gene: TRBV4-2; d_gene: TRBD2; abundance: few; j_gene: TRBJ2-7; len: 18; CDR3aa: CASSQGSPRGGRAYEQYF; CDR3nt: TGTGCCAGCAGCCAAGGGTCCCCGCGGGGCGGGAGAGCCTACGAGCAGTACTTC
v_gene: TRBV9; d_gene: NA; abundance: few; j_gene: TRBJ2-1; len: 15; CDR3aa: CASSATLVSFNEQFF; CDR3nt: TGTGCCAGCAGCGCGACTCTGGTGTCCTTTAATGAGCAGTTCTTC
v_gene: TRBV12-3/TRBV12-4; d_gene: NA; abundance: NA; j_gene: TRBJ2-3; len: 16; CDR3aa: CASSPRTRPSTDTQYF; CDR3nt: TGTGCCAGCAGTCCGCGGACTCGCCCTAGCACAGATACGCAGTATTTT
v_gene: TRBV3-1; d_gene: TRBD2; abundance: few; j_gene: TRBJ2-7; len: 14; CDR3aa: CASSLIAGPYEQYF; CDR3nt: TGTGCCAGCAGCCTTATAGCGGGACCCTACGAGCAGTACTTC
v_gene: TRBV7-2; d_gene: TRBD1; abundance: few; j_gene: TRBJ2-1; len: 16; CDR3aa: CASSGSGTGVYNEQFF; CDR3nt: TGTGCCAGCAGCGGTAGTGGGACAGGGGTATACAATGAGCAGTTCTTC
v_gene: TRBV5-1; d_gene: TRBD1; abundance: few; j_gene: TRBJ2-1; len: 15; CDR3aa: CASSFVQGSYNEQFF; CDR3nt: TGCGCCAGCAGCTTCGTACAGGGGTCCTACAATGAGCAGTTCTTC
v_gene: TRBV5-1; d_gene: NA; abundance: many; j_gene: TRBJ2-7; len: 12; CDR3aa: CASSLEGNEQYF; CDR3nt: TGCGCCAGCAGCTTGGAAGGGAACGAGCAGTACTTC
v_gene: TRBV5-5; d_gene: TRBD2; abundance: few; j_gene: TRBJ2-7; len: 15; CDR3aa: CASSEPKRGLYEQYF; CDR3nt: TGTGCCAGCAGCGAACCCAAGCGGGGGCTATACGAGCAGTACTTC
v_gene: TRBV27; d_gene: NA; abundance: many; j_gene: TRBJ1-2; len: 14; CDR3aa: CASRTEPSGYGYTF; CDR3nt: TGTGCCAGCAGGACGGAGCCCTCGGGCTATGGCTACACCTTC
v_gene: TRBV29-1; d_gene: TRBD1; abundance: few; j_gene: TRBJ2-7; len: 11; CDR3aa: CSGRQGDEQYF; CDR3nt: TGCAGCGGTAGACAGGGCGACGAGCAGTACTTC
v_gene: TRBV5-1; d_gene: TRBD1; abundance: NA; j_gene: TRBJ2-4; len: 15; CDR3aa: CASSLGQDPYESQYF; CDR3nt: TGCGCCAGCAGCTTAGGACAGGATCCCTACGAGTCGCAGTACTTC
v_gene: TRBV14; d_gene: TRBD1; abundance: once; j_gene: TRBJ1-2; len: 15; CDR3aa: CASSQLGQANYGYTF; CDR3nt: TGTGCCAGCAGCCAGTTGGGACAGGCTAACTATGGCTACACCTTC
v_gene: TRBV5-1; d_gene: TRBD2; abundance: NA; j_gene: TRBJ2-1; len: 12; CDR3aa: CASSPSGMGQFF; CDR3nt: TGCGCCAGCAGCCCCAGCGGGATGGGCCAGTTCTTC
v_gene: TRBV2; d_gene: TRBD1; abundance: NA; j_gene: TRBJ1-2; len: 13; CDR3aa: CASSSQGADGYTF; CDR3nt: TGTGCCAGCAGTTCCCAGGGGGCGGACGGCTACACCTTC
v_gene: TRBV5-1; d_gene: TRBD1; abundance: once; j_gene: TRBJ1-5; len: 15; CDR3aa: CASSVTGAGNQPQHF; CDR3nt: TGCGCCAGCAGCGTCACAGGGGCGGGCAATCAGCCCCAGCATTTT
v_gene: TRBV14; d_gene: NA; abundance: NA; j_gene: TRBJ2-1; len: 15; CDR3aa: CASSQGSPSYNEQFF; CDR3nt: TGTGCCAGCAGCCAGGGTTCTCCCTCCTACAATGAGCAGTTCTTC
v_gene: TRBV6-2/TRBV6-3; d_gene: TRBD2; abundance: NA; j_gene: TRBJ2-1; len: 14; CDR3aa: CASSYSTSYSEQFF; CDR3nt: TGTGCCAGCAGTTACTCGACTAGCTATAGTGAGCAGTTCTTC
v_gene: TRBV20-1; d_gene: NA; abundance: NA; j_gene: TRBJ2-1; len: 13; CDR3aa: CSARVPVGGEQFF; CDR3nt: TGCAGTGCTAGAGTCCCTGTTGGGGGTGAGCAGTTCTTC
v_gene: TRBV12-5; d_gene: NA; abundance: NA; j_gene: TRBJ2-7; len: 13; CDR3aa: CASAASASREQYF; CDR3nt: TGTGCTAGTGCGGCAAGCGCCTCTCGTGAGCAGTACTTC
v_gene: TRBV29-1; d_gene: NA; abundance: many; j_gene: TRBJ2-7; len: 11; CDR3aa: CSVETGYEQYF; CDR3nt: TGCAGCGTTGAAACGGGGTACGAGCAGTACTTC
v_gene: TRBV6-1; d_gene: NA; abundance: NA; j_gene: TRBJ1-5; len: 15; CDR3aa: CASSEERRSNQPQHF; CDR3nt: TGTGCCAGCAGTGAGGAACGGAGAAGCAATCAGCCCCAGCATTTT
v_gene: TRBV27; d_gene: NA; abundance: few; j_gene: TRBJ2-7; len: 14; CDR3aa: CASSLAGSYNEQYF; CDR3nt: TGTGCCAGCAGTTTAGCGGGTTCCTACAATGAGCAGTACTTC
v_gene: TRBV7-2; d_gene: NA; abundance: many; j_gene: TRBJ1-5; len: 13; CDR3aa: CASSPSGNQPQHF; CDR3nt: TGTGCCAGCAGCCCCTCGGGCAATCAGCCCCAGCATTTT
v_gene: TRBV29-1; d_gene: TRBD2; abundance: few; j_gene: TRBJ2-5; len: 13; CDR3aa: CSVPAGGGETQYF; CDR3nt: TGCAGCGTTCCCGCGGGAGGTGGAGAGACCCAGTACTTC
v_gene: TRBV6-1; d_gene: TRBD1; abundance: NA; j_gene: TRBJ1-2; len: 16; CDR3aa: CASSLMPGQLNYGYTF; CDR3nt: TGTGCCAGCAGTTTAATGCCGGGACAGCTGAACTATGGCTACACCTTC
v_gene: TRBV6-1; d_gene: NA; abundance: once; j_gene: TRBJ1-2; len: 14; CDR3aa: CAGSPMTESYGYTF; CDR3nt: TGTGCCGGCAGTCCTATGACAGAAAGCTATGGCTACACCTTC
v_gene: TRBV5-1; d_gene: NA; abundance: NA; j_gene: TRBJ1-1; len: 17; CDR3aa: CASSSGDGGELDTEAFF; CDR3nt: TGCGCCAGCAGCTCGGGGGACGGAGGGGAATTGGACACTGAAGCTTTCTTT
v_gene: TRBV2; d_gene: NA; abundance: NA; j_gene: TRBJ2-7; len: 15; CDR3aa: CASSPASGGGYGQYF; CDR3nt: TGTGCCAGCAGTCCCGCGAGTGGAGGAGGATACGGGCAGTACTTC
v_gene: TRBV2; d_gene: TRBD1; abundance: NA; j_gene: TRBJ1-5; len: 14; CDR3aa: CASSGGQADQPQHF; CDR3nt: TGTGCCAGCAGCGGTGGACAGGCCGATCAGCCCCAGCATTTT
v_gene: TRBV12-3/TRBV12-4; d_gene: NA; abundance: many; j_gene: TRBJ2-3; len: 15; CDR3aa: CASSLSGRDTDTQYF; CDR3nt: TGTGCCAGCAGTTTATCGGGGCGCGACACAGATACGCAGTATTTT
v_gene: TRBV28; d_gene: NA; abundance: NA; j_gene: TRBJ2-7; len: 11; CDR3aa: CASKSNYEQYF; CDR3nt: TGTGCCAGCAAGTCGAACTACGAGCAGTACTTC
v_gene: TRBV6-6; d_gene: NA; abundance: NA; j_gene: TRBJ2-1; len: 15; CDR3aa: CASSPAAGSYNEQFF; CDR3nt: TGTGCCAGCAGTCCCGCAGCGGGTTCCTACAATGAGCAGTTCTTC
v_gene: TRBV12-3/TRBV12-4; d_gene: NA; abundance: NA; j_gene: TRBJ2-5; len: 13; CDR3aa: CASRTRSGETQYF; CDR3nt: TGTGCCAGCAGAACCAGGAGCGGAGAGACCCAGTACTTC
v_gene: TRBV2; d_gene: NA; abundance: few; j_gene: TRBJ2-5; len: 14; CDR3aa: CASRGGPAQETQYF; CDR3nt: TGTGCCAGCAGAGGAGGTCCCGCTCAAGAGACCCAGTACTTC
v_gene: TRBV29-1; d_gene: NA; abundance: NA; j_gene: TRBJ2-4; len: 14; CDR3aa: CSVEALSGRNIQYF; CDR3nt: TGCAGCGTTGAAGCCCTATCGGGGCGGAACATTCAGTACTTC
v_gene: TRBV20-1; d_gene: NA; abundance: few; j_gene: TRBJ1-2; len: 17; CDR3aa: CSANPGTGRSTNYGYTF; CDR3nt: TGCAGTGCTAACCCTGGGACGGGGAGGAGTACTAACTATGGCTACACCTTC
v_gene: TRBV9; d_gene: TRBD2; abundance: NA; j_gene: TRBJ2-1; len: 15; CDR3aa: CASSVAVAGDNEQFF; CDR3nt: TGTGCCAGCAGCGTAGCAGTAGCGGGGGACAATGAGCAGTTCTTC
v_gene: TRBV20-1; d_gene: NA; abundance: NA; j_gene: TRBJ1-2; len: 13; CDR3aa: CSATDEARYGYTF; CDR3nt: TGCAGTGCAACAGACGAGGCCCGCTATGGCTACACCTTC
v_gene: TRBV7-8; d_gene: NA; abundance: once; j_gene: TRBJ2-7; len: 13; CDR3aa: CASSVSEDNEQYF; CDR3nt: TGTGCCAGCAGCGTTTCAGAGGACAATGAGCAGTACTTC
v_gene: TRBV2; d_gene: NA; abundance: NA; j_gene: TRBJ2-3; len: 11; CDR3aa: CARLVSDTQYF; CDR3nt: TGTGCCAGACTAGTCTCAGATACGCAGTATTTT
v_gene: TRBV27; d_gene: NA; abundance: NA; j_gene: TRBJ1-2; len: 16; CDR3aa: CASSLGTAVGGSGYTF; CDR3nt: TGTGCCAGCAGTTTAGGCACGGCTGTGGGGGGGTCGGGCTACACCTTC
v_gene: TRBV7-7; d_gene: TRBD2; abundance: many; j_gene: TRBJ2-1; len: 18; CDR3aa: CASSLVGPGTSGRNEQFF; CDR3nt: TGTGCCAGCAGCTTAGTGGGCCCCGGGACTAGCGGGAGGAATGAGCAGTTCTTC
v_gene: TRBV27; d_gene: TRBD2; abundance: NA; j_gene: TRBJ2-1; len: 17; CDR3aa: CASSLPGTSGSYNEQFF; CDR3nt: TGTGCCAGCAGCTTACCGGGGACTAGCGGATCCTACAATGAGCAGTTCTTC